This entry concerns a single T cell receptor (beta chain). What it binds is not known. The data originate from a study of T-cell memory formation after mild COVID-19. Study observations and caveats: Shrinking CD4+ clones were chiefly CM and EM; CD8+ ones were chiefly EMRA.

TCRdb re-derived calls from the 5' RACE reads in MiXCR, one entry per CDR3 protein. The sample includes 150,000 or so distinct CDR3 sequences, roughly 28% seen only once; the top ten take about 12%. The CDR3 contains 16 residues. From germline, CDR1 is MGHRA and CDR2 YSYEKL. V shed 0 bases and J shed 0 bases, with 11 bases lying between them. The receptor comes from an adult woman who had mild COVID-19 (a few samples of this study predate the infection). Cell type and time point are not known. The chain uses TRBV4-1 and TRBJ1-1, with D perhaps TRBD1 (6 bases). Sequencing used PBMCs or a T cell subset sorted from them (not recorded which). The CDR3 loop is CASSQDPGAVNTEAFF. Here the CDR3 DNA reads TGCGCCAGCAGCCAAGACCCAGGGGCAGTGAACACTGAAGCTTTCTTT.